Each of the 18 T cell receptor beta chains below was sequenced from the same sample in a study of T cell repertoires in ileal Crohn's disease. Method: immunoSEQ multiplex PCR; TCRdb's copy keeps in-frame clones and lacks some. The table has around 3,600 clones, about nine tenths seen once. The sequencing input was ileal tissue. The receptors stem from an adult with Crohn's disease.

This chain joins TRBV7-9 and TRBJ2-7; the D is unclear. Germline CDR1 and CDR2: SEHNR and FQNEAQ (reference sequence). The CDR3 is made up of 12 amino acids. Trimming removed 4 bases at V and 6 bases at J, with 10 bases between. The CDR3 is CASSSGSLEQYF. In nucleotides, the CDR3 is TGTGCCAGCAGCTCCGGGTCGCTCGAGCAGTACTTC.

The CDR3 loop reads CASTNTDTQYF. CDR3 DNA: TGTGCCAGCACCAACACAGATACGCAGTATTTT. The chain has TRBV7-2 and TRBJ2-3, with unresolved D. The CDR3 loop spans 11 amino acids. Germline CDR1 and CDR2: SGHTA and FQGNSA. Trimming took 7 bases from V and 2 from J, leaving 4 bases between them.

The rearrangement links TRBV18 to TRBJ1-6; D is unresolved. CDR1 and CDR2 from the germline V gene are KGHSH and LQKENI. The CDR3 runs to 15 residues. Trimming cost V 5 bases and J 5 bases, with 13 bases left between them. For the CDR3, the DNA is TGTGCCAGCTCAACCACAAGCGGGCATAATTCACCCCTCCACTTT. Translating it yields CASSTTSGHNSPLHF.

The V and J genes are TRBV6-5 and TRBJ1-5, with D unresolved. V was cut by 2 bases and J by 1 base, with 9 bases left in between. The CDR3 loop spans 15 amino acids. Germline CDR1 and CDR2: MNHEY and SVGAGI. CDR3 sequence: CASSYTRSSNQPQHF. The CDR3 DNA reads TGTGCCAGCAGTTACACGCGGTCGAGCAATCAGCCCCAGCATTTT.

The CDR3 reads CASSLARVNTEAFF. The CDR3 DNA sequence: TGCGCCAGCAGCTTGGCCAGGGTCAACACTGAAGCTTTCTTT. The genes are TRBV5-1 and TRBJ1-1; TRBD1 might be the D (5 bases). Germline V lookup: CDR1 SGHRS, CDR2 YFSETQ. This CDR3 contains 14 residues. V was pared by 0 bases and J by 2 bases, with 8 bases between.

The chain uses TRBV19 and TRBJ1-2; 8 bases fit TRBD1. Germline V gene sequence: CDR1 LNHDA, CDR2 SQIVND (reference sequence). The junction had 9 bases not matched to a gene; V was cut back by 5 bases and J by 1 base. CDR3 size: 16 residues. CDR3: CASSQINRGGNYGYTF. The CDR3 region has the DNA TGTGCCAGTAGTCAAATCAACAGGGGGGGTAACTATGGCTACACCTTC.

This clone is a singleton in its sample. The rearrangement uses TRBV5-4 and TRBJ2-1; 11 bases line up with TRBD2. Germline values: CDR1 SGHNT, CDR2 YYREEE (reference sequence). With V trimmed by 4 bases and J by 0 bases, 15 bases remained unmatched. CDR3 length: 20 amino acids. The CDR3 reads CASSEASGGLWRSSYNEQFF. The CDR3 DNA is TGTGCCAGCAGCGAGGCTAGCGGGGGGCTATGGCGGAGCTCCTACAATGAGCAGTTCTTC.

The rearrangement links TRBV28 to TRBJ1-5, with D unclear. Germline V gives CDR1 MDHEN, CDR2 SYDVKM. The V end lost 3 bases, the J end lost 4 bases, and 7 bases lay between the germline ends. The CDR3 is 13 amino acids. CDR3 bases: TGTGCCAGCAGTTTCCCAGAAAATCAGCCCCAGCATTTT. It codes for CASSFPENQPQHF.

This rearrangement joins TRBV14 to TRBJ2-7; D ambiguous. From germline, CDR1 is SGHDN and CDR2 FVKESK. Deletions cut 8 bases from V and 5 bases from J, with 13 bases between. There are 12 residues in the CDR3. This chain's CDR3 is CASGGSGNEQYF. The DNA for the CDR3 is TGTGCCAGCGGCGGATCTGGGAACGAGCAGTACTTC.

The chain uses TRBV9 and TRBJ1-6; possibly TRBD1 for D (6 bases). The germline gives CDR1 SGDLS, CDR2 YYNGEE. The CDR3 is 14 residues long. Trimming cost V 3 bases and J 10 bases, with 14 bases left between them. The CDR3 region is CASSARDNVSPLHF. The CDR3 coding sequence is TGTGCCAGCAGCGCCCGGGACAATGTGTCACCCCTCCACTTT.

CDR3 sequence reads: CASSQTSGLTDTQYF. DNA of the CDR3: TGTGCCAGCAGCCAGACTAGCGGGTTGACAGATACGCAGTATTTT. The chain joins TRBV6-5 to TRBJ2-3, with 10 positions matching TRBD2. CDR3 length: 15 amino acids. CDR1 is MNHEY, CDR2 SVGAGI, per germline. V lost 6 bases to trimming and J lost 3 bases; unmatched junction nucleotides: 6.

This clone was seen just once. The chain has TRBV5-1 and TRBJ1-2; D gene unclear. Per germline, CDR1 SGHRS and CDR2 YFSETQ. This CDR3 has 13 residues. V lost 0 bases and J lost 5, with 8 bases in between. In nucleotides, the CDR3 is TGCGCCAGCAGCTTGGCGCCGGAATATGGCTACACCTTC. Translated, it gives CASSLAPEYGYTF.

This clone has more than one count but fewer than ten. The chain is built from TRBV5-5 and TRBJ1-4; the D is unclear. Between the trimmed V and J ends, which lost 3 bases and 8 bases, there was a span of 11 bases. CDR1 and CDR2 from the germline V gene are SGHKS and YYEKEE (reference sequence). CDR3 length: 13 amino acids. CDR3 nucleotides: TGTGCCAGCAGCTGGAGGGCCACCGAAAAACTGTTTTTT. Amino acid sequence: CASSWRATEKLFF.

The V gene is TRBV7-3, the J gene TRBJ2-2, with TRBD2 matching 10 bases. The length of the CDR3 is 15 residues. Per germline, CDR1 SGHTA and CDR2 FQGTGA. After removal of 4 bases from V and 3 bases from J, the junction contained 2 bases not matched to a gene. Here the CDR3 DNA reads TGTGCCAGCAGCTCCCTAGCGGGGGACACCGGGGAGCTGTTTTTT. Its translation is CASSSLAGDTGELFF.

This sequence joins TRBV11-2 and TRBJ2-4; maybe TRBD1 (5 bases). CDR3 length: 16 residues. Deletions cut 0 bases from V and 7 bases from J, with 16 bases between. The germline CDR1 and CDR2 sequences are SGHAT and FQNNGV. CDR3 DNA: TGTGCCAGCAGCTTAGATCTAATCCCCCCAGGGAACATTCAGTACTTC. The encoded protein is CASSLDLIPPGNIQYF.

This chain joins TRBV11-1 and TRBJ2-1; 9 bases align to TRBD2. This CDR3 has 17 amino acids. Per the germline V gene, CDR1 is SGHAT and CDR2 is FQDESV (reference sequence). The ends lost 2 bases at V and 2 bases at J; junction bases unmatched: 7. CDR3 bases: TGTGCCAGCAGCTTATCGGCTAGCGGGGTAGCCTACAATGAGCAGTTCTTC. It encodes CASSLSASGVAYNEQFF.

The chain employs TRBV2 and TRBJ1-5; D remains ambiguous. Trimming took off 9 bases at V and 9 bases at J, with 18 bases between the two ends. This CDR3 is 13 amino acids long. Per the germline V gene, CDR1 is SNHLY and CDR2 is FYNNEI. The CDR3 loop reads CASLAQPLGPQHF. The CDR3 nucleotides are TGTGCCAGTTTGGCGCAGCCCTTAGGGCCCCAGCATTTT.

The chain links TRBV10-3 to TRBJ2-7; D uncertain. The CDR3 is 12 amino acids. Germline V lookup: CDR1 ENHRY, CDR2 SYGVKD. The V gene lost 5 bases and the J gene lost 2 bases, with 7 bases spanning the gap. CDR3 amino acids: CAISPNAYEQYF. The CDR3 nucleotides are TGTGCCATCAGTCCCAACGCCTACGAGCAGTACTTC.